The 17 T cell receptor beta chains presented below share a single source sample, sequenced in a study of cytomegalovirus exposure and HLA in healthy donors. PCR employed 60 Vbeta and 13 Jbeta primers. TCRdb's copy holds only in-frame clones and misses some; the assay was immunoSEQ multiplex PCR. In the table there are over 100,000 clones, about 79% of which are singletons. The sequencing sample was made of PBMCs. These receptors were collected from a woman between 18 and 30 years old in good health and CMV-seropositive.

The V call is TRBV5-1, the J call TRBJ2-7; D may be TRBD1 (5 bases). The CDR3 runs 14 residues. V shed 0 bases and J shed 1 base, with 8 bases lying between them. The germline CDR1 and CDR2 sequences are SGHRS and YFSETQ. Written as DNA, the CDR3 is TGCGCCAGCAGCTTGGAAGGGGTATCCTACGAGCAGTACTTC. It yields the protein CASSLEGVSYEQYF.

The genes are TRBV5-3 and TRBJ2-5; no clear D gene. TRBV5-3 is treated as an ORF (open reading frame) with a function not yet certain. There are 13 residues in the CDR3. The V and J ends lost 1 base and 5 bases respectively, with 9 bases between them. In DNA, the CDR3 is TGTGCCAGAAGCTTGAAGAGGATTGAGACCCAGTACTTC. Its translation is CARSLKRIETQYF.

The chain couples TRBV6-5 to TRBJ1-5; D not certain. The germline V gene encodes CDR1 MNHEY and CDR2 SVGAGI. CDR3 length equals 12 residues. V lost 4 bases and J lost 4, with 5 bases in between. The CDR3 DNA follows: TGTGCCAGCAGTTCGCGGAATCAGCCCCAGCATTTT. It encodes CASSSRNQPQHF.

The chain uses TRBV5-6 and TRBJ2-7, with D possibly matching TRBD2 (6 bases). V gave up 2 bases and J gave up 1 base, with 10 bases separating them. The CDR3 contains 14 residues. The V gene's germline CDR1 is SGHDT and CDR2 YYEEEE. The CDR3 is CASSLGDWSYEQYF. The CDR3 DNA follows: TGTGCCAGCAGCTTAGGGGACTGGTCCTACGAGCAGTACTTC.

This chain connects TRBV5-1 to TRBJ1-4, with 8 bases fitting TRBD1. CDR3 length: 16 amino acids. CDR1 and CDR2 (germline): SGHRS, YFSETQ. J gave up 3 bases and V 0 bases, and 4 bases lay outside the gene matches. CDR3 DNA sequence: TGCGCCAGCAGCTTGGACAGGGGGGGACCTAATGAAAAACTGTTTTTT. It is translated as CASSLDRGGPNEKLFF.

The chain is built from TRBV18 and TRBJ2-3, with 8 bases matching TRBD1. The germline V gene encodes CDR1 KGHSH and CDR2 LQKENI. Trimming removed 3 bases from V and 4 bases from J; junction bases left unmatched: 3. The CDR3 covers 14 residues. This CDR3 reads CASSPRQGPDTQYF. CDR3 in DNA: TGTGCCAGCTCACCCCGACAGGGGCCAGATACGCAGTATTTT.

V is TRBV4-1 and J is TRBJ1-5; unclear D gene. Germline V CDR1 and CDR2: MGHRA, YSYEKL. Trimming stripped 0 bases from V and 6 bases from J, with 6 bases between. The CDR3 length is 13 residues. Here the CDR3 reads CASSQEEGQPQHF. CDR3 sequence (DNA): TGCGCCAGCAGCCAAGAAGAGGGTCAGCCCCAGCATTTT.

The rearrangement uses TRBV19 and TRBJ2-7, with 7 nucleotides matching TRBD2. The CDR3 is made up of 14 amino acids. Per germline, CDR1 LNHDA and CDR2 SQIVND (reference sequence). Trimming took 5 bases from V and 4 from J; bases not matched to a gene: 8. The CDR3 DNA is TGTGCCAGTAGTTACCGGGACTATCAATACGAGCAGTACTTC. Residues: CASSYRDYQYEQYF.

V usage is TRBV6-1 and J usage is TRBJ2-1; 15 bases agree with TRBD2. The CDR3 loop spans 17 amino acids. V gave up 4 bases and J gave up 0 bases; unmatched junction bases: 1. The germline CDR1 and CDR2 sequences are MNHNS and SASEGT. CDR3 residues: CASSGTSGRASYNEQFF. CDR3 nucleotides: TGTGCCAGCAGTGGGACTAGCGGGAGGGCCTCCTACAATGAGCAGTTCTTC.

This chain connects TRBV18 to TRBJ1-1; D remains unclear. V lost 2 bases to trimming and J lost 0 bases, with 13 bases between them. This CDR3 has 16 residues. Germline CDR1 is KGHSH and CDR2 is LQKENI. The chain's CDR3 is CASSPKLPDLNTEAFF. Here the CDR3 DNA reads TGTGCCAGCTCACCAAAATTGCCAGATCTGAACACTGAAGCTTTCTTT. Combining the CDR3 with reference TRBV18 and TRBJ1-1 gives the whole variable domain NAGVMQNPRHLVRRRGQEARLRCSPMKGHSHVYWYRQLPEEGLKFMVYLQKENIIDESGMPKERFSAEFPKEGPSILRIQQVVRGDSAAYFCASSPKLPDLNTEAFFGQGTRLTVV.

This clone has more than one count but fewer than ten. This chain connects TRBV5-1 to TRBJ2-2; TRBD1 agrees at 11 bases. Germline-derived CDR1 and CDR2 are SGHRS and YFSETQ. With V trimmed by 3 bases and J by 3 bases, 7 bases remained unmatched. The CDR3 covers 17 residues. CDR3 protein: CASSWPGTGGDTGELFF. The CDR3 DNA follows: TGCGCCAGCAGCTGGCCAGGGACAGGGGGGGACACCGGGGAGCTGTTTTTT. The complete variable domain, with remaining parts taken from reference TRBV5-1 and TRBJ2-2, reads KAGVTQTPRYLIKTRGQQVTLSCSPISGHRSVSWYQQTPGQGLQFLFEYFSETQRNKGNFPGRFSGRQFSNSRSEMNVSTLELGDSALYLCASSWPGTGGDTGELFFGEGSRLTVL.

This clone was counted only a few times. This chain links TRBV6-1 with TRBJ2-7; the D gene is possibly TRBD1 (6 bases). The germline V gene has CDR1 MNHNS and CDR2 SASEGT. The germline V and J ends were trimmed by 7 bases and 7 bases, with 14 bases remaining between them. The CDR3 consists of 12 residues. The CDR3 sequence is CASIWFRGEQYF. For the CDR3, the DNA is TGTGCCAGCATTTGGTTCAGGGGAGAGCAGTACTTC.

The chain recombines TRBV13 with TRBJ2-3, with D maybe TRBD1 (5 bases). Trimming took off 5 bases at V and 3 bases at J, with 12 bases between the two ends. CDR1 and CDR2 from the germline V gene are PRHDT and FYEKMQ (reference sequence). This CDR3 is 14 amino acids long. The CDR3 DNA sequence: TGTGCCAGCAGCCCCCCCAGGGTGACAGATACGCAGTATTTT. It specifies CASSPPRVTDTQYF.

This clone has just a few counts. This chain uses TRBV28 with TRBJ1-3; D not certain. With 5 bases removed from V and 0 bases from J, the gap between germline ends came to 5 bases. CDR3 length: 13 residues. Per germline, CDR1 MDHEN and CDR2 SYDVKM. Written as DNA, the CDR3 is TGTGCCAGCAGTGAGTTCTCTGGAAACACCATATATTTT. The encoded protein is CASSEFSGNTIYF. The full variable domain, with the rest looked up from reference TRBV28 and TRBJ1-3, is DVKVTQSSRYLVKRTGEKVFLECVQDMDHENMFWYRQDPGLGLRLIYFSYDVKMKEKGDIPEGYSVSREKKERFSLILESASTNQTSMYLCASSEFSGNTIYFGEGSWLTVV.

The chain employs TRBV10-1 and TRBJ2-7; TRBD1 matches 7 bases. The trim removed 0 bases at V and 3 bases at J, leaving 5 bases unmatched. The CDR3 extends over 15 amino acids. Per the germline V gene, CDR1 is WNHNN and CDR2 is SYGVQD (reference sequence). The CDR3 nucleotides are TGCGCCAGCAGTGAGTCTAAAGGGGGCCACTACGAGCAGTACTTC. It codes for CASSESKGGHYEQYF.

The chain links TRBV19 to TRBJ1-1, with unresolved D. CDR1 LNHDA and CDR2 SQIVND come from the germline V gene (reference sequence). This CDR3 comprises 13 residues. V lost 1 base and J lost 1, with 4 bases in between. The CDR3 is CASSIASNTEAFF. In DNA form, the CDR3 reads TGTGCCAGTAGTATAGCCTCGAACACTGAAGCTTTCTTT. Filled out from reference TRBV19 and TRBJ1-1, the complete variable domain reads DGGITQSPKYLFRKEGQNVTLSCEQNLNHDAMYWYRQDPGQGLRLIYYSQIVNDFQKGDIAEGYSVSREKKESFPLTVTSAQKNPTAFYLCASSIASNTEAFFGQGTRLTVV.

The chain is built from TRBV7-9 and TRBJ2-5, with D possibly matching TRBD1 (7 bases). The end of the DNA is better explained by TRBJ2-7, so the J call may be wrong. CDR1 is SEHNR, CDR2 FQNEAQ, per germline (reference sequence). The CDR3 sequence is 15 residues long. This CDR3 reads CASSPKIRQGGEQYF. For the CDR3, the DNA is TGTGCCAGCAGCCCCAAGATTCGACAGGGAGGCGAGCAGTACTTC.